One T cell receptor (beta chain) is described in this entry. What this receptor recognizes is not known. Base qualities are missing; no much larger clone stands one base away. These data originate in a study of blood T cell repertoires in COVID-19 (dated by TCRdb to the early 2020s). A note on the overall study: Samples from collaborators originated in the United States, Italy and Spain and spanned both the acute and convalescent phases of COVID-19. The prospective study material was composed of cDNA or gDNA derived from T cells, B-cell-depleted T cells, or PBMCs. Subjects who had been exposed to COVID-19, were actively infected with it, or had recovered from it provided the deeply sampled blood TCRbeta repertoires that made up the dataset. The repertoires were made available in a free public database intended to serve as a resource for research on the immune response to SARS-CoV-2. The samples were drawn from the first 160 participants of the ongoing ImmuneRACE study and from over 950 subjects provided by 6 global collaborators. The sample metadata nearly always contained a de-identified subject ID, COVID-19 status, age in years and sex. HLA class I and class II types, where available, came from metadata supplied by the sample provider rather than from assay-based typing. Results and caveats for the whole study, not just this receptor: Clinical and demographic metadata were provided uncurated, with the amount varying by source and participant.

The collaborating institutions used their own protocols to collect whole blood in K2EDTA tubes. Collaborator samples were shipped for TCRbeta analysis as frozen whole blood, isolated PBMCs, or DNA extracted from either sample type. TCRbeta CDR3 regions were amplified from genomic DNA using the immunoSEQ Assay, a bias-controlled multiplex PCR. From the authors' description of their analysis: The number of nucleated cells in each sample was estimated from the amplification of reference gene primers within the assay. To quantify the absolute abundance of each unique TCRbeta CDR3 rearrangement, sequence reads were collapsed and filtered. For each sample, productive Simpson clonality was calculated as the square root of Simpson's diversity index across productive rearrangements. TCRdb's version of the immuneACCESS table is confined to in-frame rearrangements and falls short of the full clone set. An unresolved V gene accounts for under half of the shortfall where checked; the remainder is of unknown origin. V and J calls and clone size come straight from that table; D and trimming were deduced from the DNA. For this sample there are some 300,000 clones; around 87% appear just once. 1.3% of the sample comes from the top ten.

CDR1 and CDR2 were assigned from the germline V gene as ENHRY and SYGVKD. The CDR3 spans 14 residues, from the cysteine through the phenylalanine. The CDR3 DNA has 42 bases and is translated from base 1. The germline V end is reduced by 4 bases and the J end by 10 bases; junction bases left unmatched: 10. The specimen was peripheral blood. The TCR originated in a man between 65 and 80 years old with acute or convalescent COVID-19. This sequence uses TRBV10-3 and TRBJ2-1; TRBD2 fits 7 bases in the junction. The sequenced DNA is TGTGCCATCAGTGTTGGGCGGGGGAATAGAGAGCAGTTCTTC. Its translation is CAISVGRGNREQFF.